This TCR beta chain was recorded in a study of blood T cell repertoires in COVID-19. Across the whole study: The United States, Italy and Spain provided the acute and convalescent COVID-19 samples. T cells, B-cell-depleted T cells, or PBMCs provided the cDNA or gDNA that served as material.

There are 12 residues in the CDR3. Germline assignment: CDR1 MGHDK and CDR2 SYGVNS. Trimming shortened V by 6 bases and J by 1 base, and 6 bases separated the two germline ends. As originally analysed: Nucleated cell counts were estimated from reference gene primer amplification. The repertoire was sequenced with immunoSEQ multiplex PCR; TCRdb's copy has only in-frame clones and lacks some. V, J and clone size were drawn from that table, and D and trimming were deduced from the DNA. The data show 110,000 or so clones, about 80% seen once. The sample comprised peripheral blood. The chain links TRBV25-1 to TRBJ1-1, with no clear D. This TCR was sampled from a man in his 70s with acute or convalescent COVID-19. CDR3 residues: CASRLENTEAFF. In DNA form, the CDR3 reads TGTGCCAGCAGATTAGAGAACACTGAAGCTTTCTTT.